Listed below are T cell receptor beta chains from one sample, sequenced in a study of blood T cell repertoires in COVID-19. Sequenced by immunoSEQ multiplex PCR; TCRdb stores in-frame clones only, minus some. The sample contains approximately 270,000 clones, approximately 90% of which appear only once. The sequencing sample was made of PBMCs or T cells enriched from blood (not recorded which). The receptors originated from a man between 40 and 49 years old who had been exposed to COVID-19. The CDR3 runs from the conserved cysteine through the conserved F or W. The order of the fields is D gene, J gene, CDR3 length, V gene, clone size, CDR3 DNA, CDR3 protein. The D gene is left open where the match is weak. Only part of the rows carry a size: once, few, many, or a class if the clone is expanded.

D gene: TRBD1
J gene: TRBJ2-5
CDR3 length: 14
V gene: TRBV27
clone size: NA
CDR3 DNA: TGTGCCAGCAGTGCCACCGGGACAGGGGAGACCCAGTACTTC
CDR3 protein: CASSATGTGETQYF

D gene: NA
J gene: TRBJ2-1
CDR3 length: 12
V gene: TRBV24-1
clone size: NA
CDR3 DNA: TGTGCCACCAGTGACAGGGTCGATGAGCAGTTCTTC
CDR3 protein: CATSDRVDEQFF

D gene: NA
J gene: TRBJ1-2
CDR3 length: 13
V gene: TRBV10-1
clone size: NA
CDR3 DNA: TGCGCCAGCAGCCCAGGACAGAACTATGGCTACACCTTC
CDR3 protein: CASSPGQNYGYTF

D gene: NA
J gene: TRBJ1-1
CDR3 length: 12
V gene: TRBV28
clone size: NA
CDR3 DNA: TGTGCCAGCAGGGGGGCGAACACTGAAGCTTTCTTT
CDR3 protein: CASRGANTEAFF

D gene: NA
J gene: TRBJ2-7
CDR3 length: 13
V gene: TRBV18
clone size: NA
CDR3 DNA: TGTGCCAGCTCACCACCCCTAGTCCACGAGCAGTACTTC
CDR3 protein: CASSPPLVHEQYF

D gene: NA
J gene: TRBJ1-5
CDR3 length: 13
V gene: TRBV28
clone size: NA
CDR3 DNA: TGTGCCAGCAGAGAGGAGTGGGATCAGCCCCAGCATTTT
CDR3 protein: CASREEWDQPQHF

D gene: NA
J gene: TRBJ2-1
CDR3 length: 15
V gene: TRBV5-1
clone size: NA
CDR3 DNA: TGCGCCAGCAGCTTGGGGCTAGGCTCCTACAATGAGCAGTTCTTC
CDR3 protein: CASSLGLGSYNEQFF

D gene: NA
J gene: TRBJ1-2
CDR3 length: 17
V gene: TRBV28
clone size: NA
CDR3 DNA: TGTGCCAGCAGTTTAATAATCCGGCGGGGGCCCAACTATGGCTACACCTTC
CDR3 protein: CASSLIIRRGPNYGYTF

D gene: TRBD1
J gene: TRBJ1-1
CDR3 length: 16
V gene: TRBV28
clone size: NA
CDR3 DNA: TGTGCCAGCAGAACCGGGACAGGAGCAGGCCTGACTGAAGCTTTCTTT
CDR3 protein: CASRTGTGAGLTEAFF

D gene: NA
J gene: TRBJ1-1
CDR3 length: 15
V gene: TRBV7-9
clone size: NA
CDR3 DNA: TGTGCCAGCAGCCCAAGACAGAAGCCGAACACTGAAGCTTTCTTT
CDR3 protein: CASSPRQKPNTEAFF

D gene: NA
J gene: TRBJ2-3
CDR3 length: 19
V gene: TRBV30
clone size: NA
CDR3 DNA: TGTGCCTGGAGTTGTCCACCGGGCGCGGGGCGGGCCAACACAGATACGCAGTATTTT
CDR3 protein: CAWSCPPGAGRANTDTQYF

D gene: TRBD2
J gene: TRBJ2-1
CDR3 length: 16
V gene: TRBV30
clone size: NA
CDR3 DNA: TGTGCCTGGAGTGTATACGGCGGGAGGTTCTACAATGAGCAGTTCTTC
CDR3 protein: CAWSVYGGRFYNEQFF

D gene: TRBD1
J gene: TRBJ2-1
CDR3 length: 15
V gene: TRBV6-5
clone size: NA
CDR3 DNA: TGTGCCAGCAGTTCTCAGGGGGCCCCGGGCAATGAGCAGTTCTTC
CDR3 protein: CASSSQGAPGNEQFF

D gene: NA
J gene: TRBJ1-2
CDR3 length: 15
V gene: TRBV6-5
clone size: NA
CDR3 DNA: TGTGCCAGCAGATCACAGGCCTCCTCTAACTATGGCTACACCTTC
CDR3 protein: CASRSQASSNYGYTF

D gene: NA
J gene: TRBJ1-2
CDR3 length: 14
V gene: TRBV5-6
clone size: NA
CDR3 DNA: TGTGCCAGCAGCTCGACAGACCTAACCTATGGCTACACCTTC
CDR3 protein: CASSSTDLTYGYTF

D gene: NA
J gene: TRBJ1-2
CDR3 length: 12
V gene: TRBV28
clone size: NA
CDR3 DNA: TGTGCCAGCAGAGGACTGATCTATGGCTACACCTTC
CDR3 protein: CASRGLIYGYTF

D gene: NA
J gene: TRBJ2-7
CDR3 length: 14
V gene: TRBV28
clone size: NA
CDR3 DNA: TGTGCCAGCGGGAGGTCGGCACCGGCCTACGAGCAGTACTTC
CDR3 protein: CASGRSAPAYEQYF

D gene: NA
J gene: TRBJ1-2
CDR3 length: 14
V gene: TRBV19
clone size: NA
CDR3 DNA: TGTGCCAGTAGTATAGGACAAGGGGGCTATGGCTACACCTTC
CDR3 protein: CASSIGQGGYGYTF

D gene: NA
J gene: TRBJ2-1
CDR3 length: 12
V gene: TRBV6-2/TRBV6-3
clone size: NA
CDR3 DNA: TGTGCCAGCAGTGACAGGTACAATGAGCAGTTCTTC
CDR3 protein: CASSDRYNEQFF

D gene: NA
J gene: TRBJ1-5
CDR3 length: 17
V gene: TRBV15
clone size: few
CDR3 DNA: TGTGCCACCAGCAGAGAGGGCGAAGGCCCAAGCAATCAGCCCCAGCATTTT
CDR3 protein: CATSREGEGPSNQPQHF

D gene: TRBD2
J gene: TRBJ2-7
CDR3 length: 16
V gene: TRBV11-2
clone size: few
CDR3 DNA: TGTGCCAGCAGCCCGCCGGGACTAGCGGGATTCGGCGAGCAGTACTTC
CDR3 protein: CASSPPGLAGFGEQYF

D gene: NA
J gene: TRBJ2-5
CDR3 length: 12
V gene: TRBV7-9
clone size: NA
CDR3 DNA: TGTGCCAGCAACTGGGGAGGAGAGACCCAGTACTTC
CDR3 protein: CASNWGGETQYF

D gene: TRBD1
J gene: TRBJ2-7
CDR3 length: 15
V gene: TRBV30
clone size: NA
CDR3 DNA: TGTGCCTGGAAAGGTCCCGGGACAGTCTCCTACGAGCAGTACTTC
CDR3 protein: CAWKGPGTVSYEQYF

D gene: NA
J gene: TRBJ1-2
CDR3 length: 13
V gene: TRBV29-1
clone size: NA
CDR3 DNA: TGCAGCGTTAATGGACAGAATCGATATGGCTACACCTTC
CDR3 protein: CSVNGQNRYGYTF

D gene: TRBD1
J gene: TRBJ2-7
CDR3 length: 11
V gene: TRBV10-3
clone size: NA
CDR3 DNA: TGTGCCATTCGACAGGGACAAGAGCAGTACTTC
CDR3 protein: CAIRQGQEQYF

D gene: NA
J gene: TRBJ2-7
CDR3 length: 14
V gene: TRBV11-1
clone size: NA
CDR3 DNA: TGTGCCAGCAGCTTTGGTCAGGTTGGTTACGAGCAGTACTTC
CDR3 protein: CASSFGQVGYEQYF

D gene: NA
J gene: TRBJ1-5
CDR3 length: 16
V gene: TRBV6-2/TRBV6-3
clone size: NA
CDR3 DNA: TGTGCCAGCAGTCCCCGGGCGGGGATCAGCAATCAGCCCCAGCATTTT
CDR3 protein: CASSPRAGISNQPQHF

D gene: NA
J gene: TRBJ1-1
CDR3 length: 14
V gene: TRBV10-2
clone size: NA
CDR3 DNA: TGCGCCAGCAGTGAGTCGGCAGTGAACACTGAAGCTTTCTTT
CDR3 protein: CASSESAVNTEAFF

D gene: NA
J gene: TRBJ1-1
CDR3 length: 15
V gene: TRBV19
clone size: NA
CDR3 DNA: TGTGCCAGTAGTTTCAGACAAAGAATGAACACTGAAGCTTTCTTT
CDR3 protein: CASSFRQRMNTEAFF

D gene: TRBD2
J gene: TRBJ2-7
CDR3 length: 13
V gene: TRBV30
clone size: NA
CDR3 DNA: TGTGCCTGGAGTCTAGCGGGGTCCCACGAGCAGTACTTC
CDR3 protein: CAWSLAGSHEQYF

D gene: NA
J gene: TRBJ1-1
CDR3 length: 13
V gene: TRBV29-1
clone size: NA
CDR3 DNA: TGCAGCGTTGATGGGGGGAGACACACTGAAGCTTTCTTT
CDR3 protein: CSVDGGRHTEAFF

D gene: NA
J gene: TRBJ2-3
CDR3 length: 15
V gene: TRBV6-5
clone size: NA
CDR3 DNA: TGTGCCAGCAGTTACGGAGAACGGCCCCTGGATACGCAGTATTTT
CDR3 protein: CASSYGERPLDTQYF

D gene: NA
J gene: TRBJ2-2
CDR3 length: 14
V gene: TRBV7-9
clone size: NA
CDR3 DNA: TGTGCCAGCAGCTTAGGCAGGAACACCGGGGAGCTGTTTTTT
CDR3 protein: CASSLGRNTGELFF

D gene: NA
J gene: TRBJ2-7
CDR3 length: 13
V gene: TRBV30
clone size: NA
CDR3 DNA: TGTGCCTGGAGTGTCCCCCCTACCTACGAGCAGTACTTC
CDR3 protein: CAWSVPPTYEQYF

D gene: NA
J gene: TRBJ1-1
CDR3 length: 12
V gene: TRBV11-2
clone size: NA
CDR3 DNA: TGTGCCAGCAGCAAGATGAGGACTGAAGCTTTCTTT
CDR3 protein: CASSKMRTEAFF

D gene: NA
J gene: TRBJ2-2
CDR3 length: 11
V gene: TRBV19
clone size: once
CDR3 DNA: TGTGCCAGTAGTTTCGGCGGGGAGCTGTTTTTT
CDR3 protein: CASSFGGELFF

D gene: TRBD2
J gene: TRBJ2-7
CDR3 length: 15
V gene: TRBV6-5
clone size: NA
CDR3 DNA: TGTGCCAGCAGGGTTGGGACGGGGGGCTCCTACGAGCAGTACTTC
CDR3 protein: CASRVGTGGSYEQYF

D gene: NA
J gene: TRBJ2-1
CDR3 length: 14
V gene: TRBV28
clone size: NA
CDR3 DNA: TGTGCCAGCAGCCCAAATTACAGGGACGATGAGCAGTTCTTC
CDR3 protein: CASSPNYRDDEQFF

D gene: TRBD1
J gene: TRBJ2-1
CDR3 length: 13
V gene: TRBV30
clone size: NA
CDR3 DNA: TGTGCCTGGGGCCGACAGGGGGGCAATGAGCAGTTCTTC
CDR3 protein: CAWGRQGGNEQFF